This TCR beta chain is from a study of T cell responses to AZD1222 COVID-19 vaccine. Study observations and caveats: Mapped onto spike, vaccine-associated CD4 TCRs spanned it and were dominant at 160-218 and 743-854.

For this clone: Its antigen remains unidentified.

Method: immunoSEQ multiplex PCR; TCRdb's copy keeps in-frame clones and lacks some. The sample records under 80,000 clones, approximately 90% being singletons. With 0 bases removed from V and 4 bases from J, the gap between germline ends came to 15 bases. The germline V gene encodes CDR1 LGHDT and CDR2 YNNKEL (reference sequence). There are 16 residues in the CDR3. The sequence came from an adult who received the AZD1222 COVID-19 vaccine. The specimen comprised peripheral blood, sampled 28 days after the second AZD1222 dose. The rearrangement joins TRBV3-1 (or the pseudogene TRBV3-2) to TRBJ1-1; D is uncertain. CDR3 region: CASSQDSRGEGTEAFF. The CDR3 coding sequence is TGTGCCAGCAGCCAAGATTCGCGGGGAGAAGGCACTGAAGCTTTCTTT.